The rows below give T cell receptor beta chains drawn from one sample of a study of persistence of HIV-infected CD4 T cells. The repertoire was sequenced with immunoSEQ multiplex PCR; TCRdb's copy has only in-frame clones and lacks some. The sample lists some 32,000 clones; 75% to 85% were seen once. No antigens are known for them. The sample here was CD4+ T cells sorted from PBMCs after approximately 19-hour stimulation, taken from a patient who received antiretroviral therapy. The receptors shown here come from an adult woman with HIV who was CMV-seropositive. Each CDR3 is given with its conserved first and last residue. The D gene is left open where the match is weak. A row's size may be missing; if present it is once, few, many or a size class.

D: .; V: TRBV28; size: .; J: TRBJ2-1; DNA: TGTGCCAGCAGTAACGAGGTCCATGAGCAGTTCTTC; CDR3: CASSNEVHEQFF
D: .; V: TRBV7-8; size: once; J: TRBJ1-1; DNA: TGTGCCAGCAGCTTAGGGGGGGACACTGAAGCTTTCTTT; CDR3: CASSLGGDTEAFF
D: TRBD1; V: TRBV10-3; size: .; J: TRBJ2-7; DNA: TGTGCCATCGGGGGACAGGGGGCCTACGAGCAGTACTTC; CDR3: CAIGGQGAYEQYF
D: .; V: TRBV7-9; size: .; J: TRBJ2-1; DNA: TGTGCCAGCAGCCCAGGAACCGCTCTGACCAATGAGCAGTTCTTC; CDR3: CASSPGTALTNEQFF
D: .; V: TRBV5-1; size: .; J: TRBJ2-7; DNA: TGCGCCAGCAGCTTGGTTTCAGGCGGTGGCGAGCAGTACTTC; CDR3: CASSLVSGGGEQYF
D: .; V: TRBV7-8; size: once; J: TRBJ2-1; DNA: TGTGCCAGCAGCTTTGATAGCGGAGGGGCCTACAATGAGCAGTTCTTC; CDR3: CASSFDSGGAYNEQFF
D: .; V: TRBV7-3; size: few; J: TRBJ2-3; DNA: TGTGCCAGCAGCTCCGACGGCCTAAACACAGATACGCAGTATTTT; CDR3: CASSSDGLNTDTQYF
D: .; V: TRBV5-6; size: .; J: TRBJ1-2; DNA: TGTGCCAGCAGCAGCGGGACTCACTTGGGCTATGGCTACACCTTC; CDR3: CASSSGTHLGYGYTF
D: .; V: TRBV5-4; size: .; J: TRBJ2-7; DNA: TGTGCCAGCAGCTCGCAGGGTATTGAGCAGTACTTC; CDR3: CASSSQGIEQYF
D: .; V: TRBV7-9; size: .; J: TRBJ1-1; DNA: TGTGCCAGCAGCCTCGAGGGGAGGGGCACTGAAGCTTTCTTT; CDR3: CASSLEGRGTEAFF
D: TRBD2; V: TRBV28; size: .; J: TRBJ2-3; DNA: TGTGCCAGCCGTAGACCTAGCGGAGGAATCACAGATACGCAGTATTTT; CDR3: CASRRPSGGITDTQYF
D: TRBD1; V: TRBV5-1; size: .; J: TRBJ1-2; DNA: TGCGCCAGCAGGAGGGGGCGCGAGGAAGGCTACACCTTC; CDR3: CASRRGREEGYTF
D: .; V: TRBV25-1; size: few; J: TRBJ2-7; DNA: TGTGCCAGCAGTGAACGGGGTCGGGGCGTCGAGCAGTACTTC; CDR3: CASSERGRGVEQYF
D: .; V: TRBV6-6; size: .; J: TRBJ1-2; DNA: TGTGCCAGCAGTCGACTTGGAGGGGCGCATAACTATGGCTACACCTTC; CDR3: CASSRLGGAHNYGYTF
D: .; V: TRBV28; size: few; J: TRBJ1-6; DNA: TGTGCCAGCAGGTCCGAGCTGGGGCATAATTCACCCCTCCACTTT; CDR3: CASRSELGHNSPLHF
D: .; V: TRBV14; size: .; J: TRBJ1-1; DNA: TGTGCCAGCAGCCAAGCAACGTTAGGGGGTGTTAGTGGAGCTTTCTTT; CDR3: CASSQATLGGVSGAFF
D: .; V: TRBV10-3; size: .; J: TRBJ2-2; DNA: TGTGCCACCGGCTGGGAAACCGGGGAGCTGTTTTTT; CDR3: CATGWETGELFF
D: .; V: TRBV7-8; size: .; J: TRBJ2-3; DNA: TGTGCCAGCAGCTCTCAATCCTCCCGCACAGATACGCAGTATTTT; CDR3: CASSSQSSRTDTQYF
D: TRBD1; V: TRBV18; size: .; J: TRBJ1-5; DNA: TGTGCCAGCTCACCAGGGACAGGGGACAATCAGCCCCAGCATTTT; CDR3: CASSPGTGDNQPQHF
D: TRBD1; V: TRBV19; size: .; J: TRBJ1-1; DNA: TGTGCCAGTAGTCCAGAGGACAGGGGGCCGGCTGAAGCTTTCTTT; CDR3: CASSPEDRGPAEAFF
D: .; V: TRBV5-6; size: few; J: TRBJ2-5; DNA: TGTGCCAGCAGCTTGCGGGGAACAGAGACCCAGTACTTC; CDR3: CASSLRGTETQYF
D: .; V: TRBV30; size: .; J: TRBJ1-5; DNA: TGTGCCTGGAGTGGTGGGGTTCCCCAGCCCCAGCATTTT; CDR3: CAWSGGVPQPQHF
D: .; V: TRBV3-1/TRBV3-2; size: few; J: TRBJ2-5; DNA: TGTGCCAGCAGCCAAGTTCCCGGGACTCAGAGAACCCAGTACTTC; CDR3: CASSQVPGTQRTQYF
D: .; V: TRBV27; size: once; J: TRBJ1-6; DNA: TGTGCCAGCAGTACACAACAGGGAACCTCACCCCTCCACTTT; CDR3: CASSTQQGTSPLHF
D: .; V: TRBV20-1; size: .; J: TRBJ2-3; DNA: TGCAGTGCGACGGACACAGATACGCAGTATTTT; CDR3: CSATDTDTQYF
D: TRBD2; V: TRBV7-8; size: .; J: TRBJ2-1; DNA: TGTGCCAGCAGCTTATTGTTCGGCGGGGGGACCTGGAATGAGCAGTTCTTC; CDR3: CASSLLFGGGTWNEQFF
D: .; V: TRBV4-3; size: .; J: TRBJ1-2; DNA: TGCGCCAGCAGCCAAGATCCCAGGTCCGCTAACTATGGCTACACCTTC; CDR3: CASSQDPRSANYGYTF
D: .; V: TRBV2; size: .; J: TRBJ1-1; DNA: TGTGCCAGCAGCGACCCGACGGACACTGAAGCTTTCTTT; CDR3: CASSDPTDTEAFF
D: TRBD1; V: TRBV19; size: .; J: TRBJ1-5; DNA: TGTGCCAGTAGTATTGGACAGGCCGTCGGTCAGCCCCAGCATTTT; CDR3: CASSIGQAVGQPQHF
D: .; V: TRBV7-3; size: .; J: TRBJ2-6; DNA: TGTGCCAGCAGCTTAAGGTGGCCGCTCCGCTGTGGGGCCAACGTCCTGACTTTC; CDR3: CASSLRWPLRCGANVLTF
D: .; V: TRBV9; size: .; J: TRBJ2-1; DNA: TGTGCCAGCAGCGTAGGCAGTGAGCAGTTCTTC; CDR3: CASSVGSEQFF
D: TRBD2; V: TRBV3-1/TRBV3-2; size: .; J: TRBJ2-5; DNA: TGTGCCAGCAGCCATTTAGCGGGAGGGCCAGAGACCCAGTACTTC; CDR3: CASSHLAGGPETQYF
D: .; V: TRBV5-5; size: .; J: TRBJ2-7; DNA: TGTGCCAGCAGCTCACAGGGAGTTGCCTACGAGCAGTACTTC; CDR3: CASSSQGVAYEQYF
D: .; V: TRBV28; size: .; J: TRBJ1-1; DNA: TGTGCCAGCAGTTTAGATGGGGCCCGGAACACTGAAGCTTTCTTT; CDR3: CASSLDGARNTEAFF
D: .; V: TRBV2; size: .; J: TRBJ2-7; DNA: TGTGCCAGCACCCCTATCCAACAGAGCTCCTACGAGCAGTACTTC; CDR3: CASTPIQQSSYEQYF
D: .; V: TRBV14; size: few; J: TRBJ2-7; DNA: TGTGCCAGCAGCCAAGCCGGCCGGGGGAGAGAGCAGTACTTC; CDR3: CASSQAGRGREQYF
D: TRBD1; V: TRBV2; size: few; J: TRBJ1-3; DNA: TGTGCCAGCAGAACAGGGGTCTTCTCTGGAAACACCATATATTTT; CDR3: CASRTGVFSGNTIYF
D: .; V: TRBV7-3; size: .; J: TRBJ2-1; DNA: TGTGCCAGCAGCCTCTCTCCTGGGGGGAGGAATGAGCAGTTCTTC; CDR3: CASSLSPGGRNEQFF
D: TRBD1; V: TRBV5-5; size: .; J: TRBJ1-2; DNA: TGTGCCAGCAGCTTGACCTCGGGACAGGGGAACTATGGCTACACCTTC; CDR3: CASSLTSGQGNYGYTF
D: .; V: TRBV10-1; size: .; J: TRBJ1-2; DNA: TGCGCCAGCTCCCAAGGCGGGTCCCCCTATGGCTACACCTTC; CDR3: CASSQGGSPYGYTF
D: .; V: TRBV5-8; size: .; J: TRBJ2-7; DNA: TGTGCCAGCAGCTTGAACAACTACGAGCAGTACTTC; CDR3: CASSLNNYEQYF
D: .; V: TRBV7-9; size: few; J: TRBJ2-1; DNA: TGTGCCAGCAGCCTCATCAGTAGCTCCTACAATGAGCAGTTCTTC; CDR3: CASSLISSSYNEQFF
D: TRBD1; V: TRBV18; size: .; J: TRBJ2-5; DNA: TGTGCCAGCTCACCTACCGGGACAGGGGGGGAGACCCAGTACTTC; CDR3: CASSPTGTGGETQYF
D: .; V: TRBV11-3; size: once; J: TRBJ2-3; DNA: TGTGCCAGCAGCTTCCGCATTAGGGCAGATACGCAGTATTTT; CDR3: CASSFRIRADTQYF
D: .; V: TRBV18; size: .; J: TRBJ2-3; DNA: TGTGCCAGCTCACCACCGAGGGTCAGCACAGATACGCAGTATTTT; CDR3: CASSPPRVSTDTQYF